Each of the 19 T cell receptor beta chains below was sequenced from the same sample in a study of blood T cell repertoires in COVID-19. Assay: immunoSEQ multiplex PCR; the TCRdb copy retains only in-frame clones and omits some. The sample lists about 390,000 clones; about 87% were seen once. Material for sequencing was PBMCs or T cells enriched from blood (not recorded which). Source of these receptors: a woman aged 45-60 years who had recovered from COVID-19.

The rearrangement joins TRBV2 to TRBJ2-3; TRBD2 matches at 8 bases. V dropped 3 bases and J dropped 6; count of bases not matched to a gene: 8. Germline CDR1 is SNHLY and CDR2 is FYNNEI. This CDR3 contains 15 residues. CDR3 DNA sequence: TGTGCCAGCAGTGAGGCAGCGGGGGCTGGGGATACGCAGTATTTT. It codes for CASSEAAGAGDTQYF.

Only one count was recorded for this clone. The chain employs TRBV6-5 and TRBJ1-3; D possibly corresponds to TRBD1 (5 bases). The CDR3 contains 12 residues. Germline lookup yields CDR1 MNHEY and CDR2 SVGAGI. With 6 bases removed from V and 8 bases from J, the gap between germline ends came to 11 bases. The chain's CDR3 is CASSDSRYTIYF. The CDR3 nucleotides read TGTGCCAGCAGCGACAGTCGGTACACCATATATTTT.

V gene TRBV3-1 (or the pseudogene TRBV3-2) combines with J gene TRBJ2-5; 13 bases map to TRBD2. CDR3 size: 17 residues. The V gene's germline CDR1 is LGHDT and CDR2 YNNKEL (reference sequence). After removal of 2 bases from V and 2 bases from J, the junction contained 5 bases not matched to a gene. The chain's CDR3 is CASSQTPGLAGQETQYF. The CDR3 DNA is TGTGCCAGCAGCCAAACCCCGGGACTAGCGGGACAAGAGACCCAGTACTTC.

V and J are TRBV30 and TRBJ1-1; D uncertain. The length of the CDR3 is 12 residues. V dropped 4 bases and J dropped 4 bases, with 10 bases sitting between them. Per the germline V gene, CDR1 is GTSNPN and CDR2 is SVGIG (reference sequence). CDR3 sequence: CAWNPRSTEAFF. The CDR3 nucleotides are TGTGCCTGGAATCCGAGGTCCACTGAAGCTTTCTTT.

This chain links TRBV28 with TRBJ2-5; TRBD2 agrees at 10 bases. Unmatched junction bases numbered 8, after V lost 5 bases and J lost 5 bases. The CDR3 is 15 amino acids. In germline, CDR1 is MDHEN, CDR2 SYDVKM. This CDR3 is CASSIAGGRSETQYF. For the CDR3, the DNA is TGTGCCAGCAGTATAGCGGGGGGTAGGTCTGAGACCCAGTACTTC.

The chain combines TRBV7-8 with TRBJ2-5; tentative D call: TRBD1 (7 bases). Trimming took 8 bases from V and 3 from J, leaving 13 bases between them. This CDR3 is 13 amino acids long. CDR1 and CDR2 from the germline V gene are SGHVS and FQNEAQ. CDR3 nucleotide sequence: TGTGCCAGCCGCGGGACAGCAAAAGAGACCCAGTACTTC. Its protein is CASRGTAKETQYF.

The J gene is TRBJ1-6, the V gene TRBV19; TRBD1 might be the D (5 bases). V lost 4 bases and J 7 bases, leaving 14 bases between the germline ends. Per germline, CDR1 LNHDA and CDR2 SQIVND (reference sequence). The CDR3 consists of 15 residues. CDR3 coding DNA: TGTGCCAGTAGTACAACCGGGGGACGGAATTCACCCCTCCACTTT. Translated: CASSTTGGRNSPLHF.

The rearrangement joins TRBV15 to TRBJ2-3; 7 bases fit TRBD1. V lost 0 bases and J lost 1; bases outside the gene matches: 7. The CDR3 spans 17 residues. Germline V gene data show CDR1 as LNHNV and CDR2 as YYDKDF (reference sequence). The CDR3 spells CATSRDKRGGGTDTQYF. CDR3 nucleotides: TGTGCCACCAGCAGAGATAAAAGAGGGGGCGGCACAGATACGCAGTATTTT.

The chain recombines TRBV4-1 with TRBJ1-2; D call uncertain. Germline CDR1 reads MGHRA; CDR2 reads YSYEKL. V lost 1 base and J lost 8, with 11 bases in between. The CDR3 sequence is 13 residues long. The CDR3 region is CASSQAMTGGYTF. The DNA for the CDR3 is TGCGCCAGCAGCCAAGCCATGACGGGGGGCTACACCTTC.

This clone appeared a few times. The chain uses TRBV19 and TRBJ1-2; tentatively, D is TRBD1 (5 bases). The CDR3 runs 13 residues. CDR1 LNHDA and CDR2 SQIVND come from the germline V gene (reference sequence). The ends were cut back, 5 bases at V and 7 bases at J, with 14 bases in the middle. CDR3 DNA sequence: TGTGCCAGTAGTCCCGCGGGGCCTGCTGGCTACACCTTC. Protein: CASSPAGPAGYTF.

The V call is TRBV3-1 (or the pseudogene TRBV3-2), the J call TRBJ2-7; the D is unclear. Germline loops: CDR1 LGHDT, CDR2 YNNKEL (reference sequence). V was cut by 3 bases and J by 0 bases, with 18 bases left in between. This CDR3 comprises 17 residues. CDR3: CASSQTLGRKSSYEQYF. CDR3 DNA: TGTGCCAGCAGCCAGACGTTGGGCAGGAAGAGCTCCTACGAGCAGTACTTC.

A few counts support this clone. CDR3 DNA: TGTGCCAGCAGCTTGGCTCCTCCGACAGCTACCTACACTGAAGCTTTCTTT. Translating it yields CASSLAPPTATYTEAFF. The chain carries TRBV5-4 and TRBJ1-1; weak D call: TRBD1 (5 bases). Germline V gene sequence: CDR1 SGHNT, CDR2 YYREEE (reference sequence). This CDR3 region has 17 residues. Trimming stripped 0 bases from V and 3 bases from J, with 18 bases between.

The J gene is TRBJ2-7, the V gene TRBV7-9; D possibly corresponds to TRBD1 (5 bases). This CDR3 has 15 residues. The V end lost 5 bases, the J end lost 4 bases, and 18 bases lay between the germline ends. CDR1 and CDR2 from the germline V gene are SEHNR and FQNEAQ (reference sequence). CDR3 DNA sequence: TGTGCCAGCAGCCCACCCCTGCCAGGGTCTTACGAGCAGTACTTC. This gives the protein CASSPPLPGSYEQYF.

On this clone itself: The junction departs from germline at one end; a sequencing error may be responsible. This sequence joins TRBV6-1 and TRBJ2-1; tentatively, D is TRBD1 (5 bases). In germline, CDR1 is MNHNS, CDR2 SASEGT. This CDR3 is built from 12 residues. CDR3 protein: CASSEARQPLLF. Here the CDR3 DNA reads TGTGCCAGCAGTGAAGCAAGACAGCCCCTGCTCTTC.

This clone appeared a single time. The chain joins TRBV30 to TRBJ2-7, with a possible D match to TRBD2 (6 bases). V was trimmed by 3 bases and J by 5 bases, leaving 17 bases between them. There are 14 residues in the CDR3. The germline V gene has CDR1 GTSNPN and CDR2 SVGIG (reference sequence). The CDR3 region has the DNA TGTGCCTGGAGAGCTTTCGGGGGACGGGACGAGCAGTACTTC. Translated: CAWRAFGGRDEQYF. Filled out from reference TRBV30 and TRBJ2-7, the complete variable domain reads SQTIHQWPATLVQPVGSPLSLECTVEGTSNPNLYWYRQAAGRGLQLLFYSVGIGQISSEVPQNLSASRPQDRQFILSSKKLLLSDSGFYLCAWRAFGGRDEQYFGPGTRLTVT.

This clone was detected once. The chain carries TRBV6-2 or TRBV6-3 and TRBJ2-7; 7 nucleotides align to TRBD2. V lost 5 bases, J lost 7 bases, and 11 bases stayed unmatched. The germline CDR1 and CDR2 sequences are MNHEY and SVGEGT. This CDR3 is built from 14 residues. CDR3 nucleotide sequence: TGTGCCAGCAGTGCGACTAGCTATACGGGGGAGCAGTACTTC. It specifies CASSATSYTGEQYF.

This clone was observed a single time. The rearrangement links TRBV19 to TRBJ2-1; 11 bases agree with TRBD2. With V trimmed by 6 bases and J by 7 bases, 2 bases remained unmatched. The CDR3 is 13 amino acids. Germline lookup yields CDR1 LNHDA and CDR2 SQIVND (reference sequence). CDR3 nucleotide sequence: TGTGCCAGTAGGACTAGCGGGGTGAATGAGCAGTTCTTC. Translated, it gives CASRTSGVNEQFF.

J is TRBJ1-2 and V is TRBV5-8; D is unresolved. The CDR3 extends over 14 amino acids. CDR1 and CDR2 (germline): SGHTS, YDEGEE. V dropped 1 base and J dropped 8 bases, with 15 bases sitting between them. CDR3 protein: CASSLFGSNVGYTF. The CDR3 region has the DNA TGTGCCAGCAGCTTGTTTGGCAGTAATGTGGGCTACACCTTC.

The DNA for the CDR3 is TGTGCCAGCAGCTTCCGCGGGTTCACTGAAGCTTTCTTT. Translated: CASSFRGFTEAFF. The rearrangement links TRBV7-9 to TRBJ1-1; no firm D call. Germline V gene sequence: CDR1 SEHNR, CDR2 FQNEAQ (reference sequence). The CDR3 consists of 13 residues. V dropped 3 bases and J dropped 4 bases, with 9 bases sitting between them.